This T cell receptor (beta chain) was sequenced in a study of blood T cell repertoires in COVID-19. Per the original methods: Reference gene primer amplification gave estimated nucleated cell counts. Here immunoSEQ multiplex PCR was the method, and the copy in TCRdb shows in-frame clones only, minus some. D and trimming were read from the DNA, whereas the V and J calls and clone size are those reported in that table. The table records under 500,000 clones, around 87% of them present only once. The sequenced material came from PBMCs or T cells enriched from blood (not recorded which). The TCR originated in a man aged 25 to 45 who had recovered from COVID-19.

CDR3 sequence (DNA): TGTGCCAGCAGTTATCAGGGGTTCCCCAATCAGCCCCAGCATTTT. It translates to CASSYQGFPNQPQHF. The chain uses TRBV28 and TRBJ1-5, with a possible D match to TRBD1 (6 bases). Germline V gene data show CDR1 as MDHEN and CDR2 as SYDVKM. The CDR3 consists of 15 residues. With 4 bases removed from V and 3 bases from J, the gap between germline ends came to 13 bases.